This T cell receptor beta chain was recorded in a study of post-analysis software for immune sequencing data. Study-wide results and caveats: Higher frequency in patients than in controls was seen for roughly five TRBV segments, with TRBV5-6, TRBV5-1 and TRBV20-1 among them.

This clonotype was counted between two and nine times. What it recognizes is unknown. Unique molecular identifiers tagged the TCR beta cDNA libraries. TCRdb fed the PCR reads into MiXCR, producing one record per CDR3 protein. This sample has hundreds of thousands of distinct CDR3 sequences; just under 30% occur once, and the top ten carry approximately 0.6%. The CDR3 loop spans 16 amino acids. V was shortened by 3 bases and J by 0 bases, with 13 bases between the two germline ends. Per germline, CDR1 LGHDT and CDR2 YNNKEL (reference sequence). Sequencing was performed on blood. This chain connects TRBV3-1 to TRBJ2-3; D remains ambiguous. The receptor was isolated from a girl aged 10 to 17 with multiple sclerosis. CDR3 region: CASSQTGLTSTDTQYF. CDR3 nucleotide sequence: TGTGCCAGCAGCCAGACCGGGCTTACTAGCACAGATACGCAGTATTTT.